Below, 29 T cell receptor beta chains from the same sample are listed, as sequenced in a study of T cell repertoires in aging, cancer and after chemotherapy. Rearranged V-D-J TRB sequences were amplified with a mixed TRB-A/B primer pool. TCRdb reanalysed the multiplex PCR reads using MiXCR and keeps one entry per CDR3 protein. The data hold more than 8,500 distinct CDR3 sequences, with 35% to 45% observed a single time. Amplification of TCR beta used genomic DNA extracted from peripheral blood. Specimen: blood. The receptors come from a human donor in good health.

The table lists this clonotype with a few counts. V usage is TRBV19 and J usage is TRBJ1-5; 7 bases agree with TRBD1. The length of the CDR3 is 20 residues. The junction had 16 bases not matched to a gene; V was cut back by 2 bases and J by 0 bases. Germline V lookup: CDR1 LNHDA, CDR2 SQIVND (reference sequence). CDR3 sequence: CASSIPTGQPDYYSNQPQHF. DNA of the CDR3: TGTGCCAGTAGTATACCCACGGGACAGCCGGACTATTATAGCAATCAGCCCCAGCATTTT.

This clonotype was recorded a few times. The V gene is TRBV6-5, the J gene TRBJ2-1; perhaps TRBD1 as D (5 bases). Germline CDR1 reads MNHEY; CDR2 reads SVGAGI. The CDR3 loop spans 14 amino acids. The V end was cut by 6 bases, the J end by 10 bases, with 19 bases between. CDR3 in amino acids: CASRSSGSLSEQFF. For the CDR3, the DNA is TGTGCCAGCAGATCGTCAGGGTCTTTGTCGGAGCAGTTCTTC.

V usage is TRBV29-1 and J usage is TRBJ1-4; 8 bases match TRBD1. V lost 8 bases and J lost 6; bases outside the gene matches: 11. The CDR3 has 14 residues. Germline-derived CDR1 and CDR2 are SQVTM and ANQGSEA. CDR3: CSFRLTGGDEKLFF. CDR3 nucleotide sequence: TGCAGCTTTCGCCTCACAGGGGGGGATGAAAAACTGTTTTTT.

The chain couples TRBV5-4 to TRBJ1-6; no clear D. CDR1 SGHNT and CDR2 YYREEE come from the germline V gene (reference sequence). Trimming took 0 bases from V and 9 from J, leaving 13 bases between them. The CDR3 extends over 15 amino acids. As DNA, the CDR3 is TGTGCCAGCAGCTTGGCCCTACGGGCAACTTCACCCCTCCACTTT. As protein: CASSLALRATSPLHF.

The V and J genes are TRBV5-1 and TRBJ2-1; the D gene is possibly TRBD1 (6 bases). This CDR3 has 15 amino acids. Germline V gene sequence: CDR1 SGHRS, CDR2 YFSETQ. Trimming removed 3 bases at V and 6 bases at J, with 16 bases between. The CDR3 loop is CASSSWQGRANEQFF. CDR3 DNA sequence: TGCGCCAGCAGCTCATGGCAGGGGAGAGCCAATGAGCAGTTCTTC.

J is TRBJ1-5 and V is TRBV12-3 or TRBV12-4; D is unresolved. There are 13 residues in the CDR3. Trimming left V 7 bases short and J 7 bases short, with 14 bases between. The CDR3 DNA reads as TGTGCCAGCACCCGGGGAGTTTGGCAGCCCCAGCATTTT. It encodes CASTRGVWQPQHF.

This sequence joins TRBV6-1 and TRBJ2-4; D is unresolved. Germline values: CDR1 MNHNS, CDR2 SASEGT. CDR3 length: 15 amino acids. V gave up 5 bases and J gave up 5 bases, with 16 bases separating them. This chain's CDR3 is CASSLAGSLQNIQYF. In nucleotides, the CDR3 is TGTGCCAGCAGTTTGGCAGGATCATTACAAAACATTCAGTACTTC.

Within the sample, this clonotype is medium-sized. V and J are TRBV11-3 and TRBJ1-2, with D unclear. The V gene's germline CDR1 is SGHNT and CDR2 YENEEA. Trimming cost V 6 bases and J 0 bases, with 11 bases left between them. The CDR3 covers 14 residues. Here the CDR3 DNA reads TGTGCCAGCAGTCCGGGCAATACTAACTATGGCTACACCTTC. This sequence encodes CASSPGNTNYGYTF.

The V call is TRBV12-3 or TRBV12-4, the J call TRBJ1-1; D might be TRBD1 (6 bases). The CDR3 covers 15 residues. The CDR3, as DNA: TGTGCTAGTGGTTTGCTCCTATCGGGGGCGGGGGGAGCTTTCTTT. Its protein is CASGLLLSGAGGAFF.

The V gene is TRBV11-3, the J gene TRBJ2-3, with no clear D. The CDR3 has 15 residues. Germline V gene data show CDR1 as SGHNT and CDR2 as YENEEA. V was pared by 1 base and J by 4 bases, with 12 bases between. CDR3 protein: CASSLGIIVADTQYF. CDR3 DNA sequence: TGTGCCAGCAGCTTAGGGATTATCGTGGCAGATACGCAGTATTTT.

This clonotype was observed a handful of times. The V call is TRBV18, the J call TRBJ1-5, with 7 positions matching TRBD1. Trimming removed 5 bases from V and 6 bases from J; junction bases left unmatched: 13. Germline V gene data show CDR1 as KGHSH and CDR2 as LQKENI. The CDR3 spans 16 residues. In DNA form, the CDR3 reads TGTGCCAGCTCAGTAAACAGGGGTACCCCCCCTCAGCCCCAGCATTTT. Its translation is CASSVNRGTPPQPQHF.

The V call is TRBV6-5, the J call TRBJ2-7; the D gene is possibly TRBD2 (6 bases). The CDR3 has 15 amino acids. V lost 4 bases and J lost 7, with 20 bases in between. CDR1 is MNHEY and CDR2 is SVGAGI in the germline V gene. The CDR3 protein is CASSSPGLNDVEQYF. The CDR3 nucleotides are TGTGCCAGCAGTTCCCCGGGACTGAACGACGTGGAGCAGTACTTC.

For the CDR3, the DNA is TGTGCCAGCAGTTTAGTGGGACCAAATTCACCCCTCCACTTT. Translation: CASSLVGPNSPLHF. The genes are TRBV12-3 or TRBV12-4 and TRBJ1-6; D might be TRBD1 (5 bases). The CDR3 is 14 residues long. V lost 1 base, J lost 7 bases, and 8 bases lay in between.

The chain combines TRBV10-3 with TRBJ2-7; TRBD2 matches 8 bases. Trimming removed 2 bases from V and 2 bases from J; junction bases left unmatched: 5. Germline CDR1 is ENHRY and CDR2 is SYGVKD. CDR3 length: 15 residues. The CDR3 DNA sequence: TGTGCCATCAGTGAGGGCGTACTAGCGGCCTACGAGCAGTACTTC. The encoded protein is CAISEGVLAAYEQYF.

This clonotype was seen only a few times. The rearrangement links TRBV7-6 to TRBJ2-7; TRBD2 is a possible D gene (6 bases). The germline V gene has CDR1 SGHVS and CDR2 FNYEAQ. This CDR3 comprises 14 residues. V was pared by 5 bases and J by 2 bases, with 13 bases between. The CDR3 protein is CASSAGGTAYEQYF. In DNA, the CDR3 is TGTGCCAGCAGCGCCGGCGGGACGGCCTACGAGCAGTACTTC.

This clonotype was seen a few times. The V and J genes are TRBV6-2 or TRBV6-3 and TRBJ2-5, with D tentatively TRBD2 (6 bases). V lost 4 bases, J lost 5 bases, and 17 bases lay in between. The length of the CDR3 is 15 residues. Germline CDR1 MNHEY, CDR2 SVGEGT. The chain's CDR3 is CASSWVPTGGETQYF. In nucleotides, the CDR3 is TGTGCCAGCAGTTGGGTGCCGACCGGAGGGGAGACCCAGTACTTC.

The chain employs TRBV19 and TRBJ2-3, with 10 bases matching TRBD1. Trimming at V came to 6 bases and at J to 3 bases, leaving 6 bases not matched to a gene. Germline lookup yields CDR1 LNHDA and CDR2 SQIVND (reference sequence). The CDR3 contains 15 residues. This CDR3 reads CASRKTGGETDTQYF. In DNA, the CDR3 is TGTGCCAGTAGGAAGACAGGGGGCGAGACAGATACGCAGTATTTT.

This clonotype was detected only a few times. The V and J genes are TRBV19 and TRBJ2-1; no clear D gene. Germline-derived CDR1 and CDR2 are LNHDA and SQIVND (reference sequence). The ends were cut back, 2 bases at V and 9 bases at J, with 8 bases in the middle. This CDR3 has 12 amino acids. The CDR3 sequence is CASSIPFGEQFF. The DNA for the CDR3 is TGTGCCAGTAGTATACCCTTCGGTGAGCAGTTCTTC.

This clonotype was counted a single time. The V and J genes are TRBV20-1 and TRBJ2-7; a weak D match, TRBD1 (6 bases). V lost 6 bases to trimming and J lost 3 bases, with 12 bases between them. Germline V lookup: CDR1 DFQATT, CDR2 SNEGSKA (reference sequence). The CDR3 is 12 residues long. The CDR3 sequence is CSAIYRDYEQYF. The DNA for the CDR3 is TGCAGTGCCATATACAGGGACTACGAGCAGTACTTC.

This clonotype was picked up a small number of times. The chain couples TRBV5-6 to TRBJ2-3, with D possibly being TRBD2 (7 bases). CDR3 size: 16 residues. Trimming took 4 bases from V and 0 from J, leaving 15 bases between them. Germline values: CDR1 SGHDT, CDR2 YYEEEE. The CDR3 loop reads CASSGGREGSTDTQYF. CDR3 DNA: TGTGCCAGCAGCGGGGGCAGGGAGGGTAGCACAGATACGCAGTATTTT.

This clonotype was observed a few times. The chain joins TRBV13 to TRBJ2-3, with 9 bases aligning to TRBD2. The V segment lost 3 bases and the J segment 4 bases; nucleotides outside the gene matches: 5. The length of the CDR3 is 15 residues. The germline CDR1 and CDR2 sequences are PRHDT and FYEKMQ (reference sequence). CDR3 coding DNA: TGTGCCAGCAGCTTCTGGACTAGCGCCTCAGATACGCAGTATTTT. Its translation is CASSFWTSASDTQYF. Full variable domain (outside the CDR3, taken from reference TRBV13 and TRBJ2-3): AAGVIQSPRHLIKEKRETATLKCYPIPRHDTVYWYQQGPGQDPQFLISFYEKMQSDKGSIPDRFSAQQFSDYHSELNMSSLELGDSALYFCASSFWTSASDTQYFGPGTRLTVL.

The chain has TRBV27 and TRBJ2-7, with D possibly called TRBD1 or TRBD2 (5 bases each). The CDR3 consists of 16 residues. V was cut by 7 bases and J by 0 bases, with 19 bases left in between. CDR1 is MNHEY and CDR2 is SMNVEV in the germline V gene (reference sequence). The CDR3 DNA reads TGTGCCAGCAAGCCCACAGGTTGGACTTTCTCCTACGAGCAGTACTTC. It encodes CASKPTGWTFSYEQYF.

Only a few counts were recorded for this clonotype. The chain carries TRBV11-3 and TRBJ2-7, with TRBD2 as a possible D gene (5 bases). Trimming removed 5 bases at V and 3 bases at J, with 11 bases between. CDR3 length: 13 residues. The germline V gene encodes CDR1 SGHNT and CDR2 YENEEA. DNA of the CDR3: TGTGCCAGCAGCAGCGGATCGAGCTACGAGCAGTACTTC. This translates into CASSSGSSYEQYF.

The genes are TRBV12-3 or TRBV12-4 and TRBJ2-3; 7 bases fit TRBD2. The CDR3 is 16 residues long. The V segment lost 6 bases and the J segment 2 bases; nucleotides outside the gene matches: 11. The CDR3 protein is CASSLAERENTDTQYF. In DNA, the CDR3 is TGTGCCAGCAGCCTCGCGGAGCGGGAAAACACAGATACGCAGTATTTT.

The J gene is TRBJ2-7, the V gene TRBV6-1, with 8 bases fitting TRBD2. The V gene end was trimmed by 10 bases and the J gene end by 4 bases; junction bases not matched to a gene: 9. The CDR3 runs to 13 residues. Germline V lookup: CDR1 MNHNS, CDR2 SASEGT. The CDR3 loop is CATLRGGGYEQYF. The CDR3 DNA sequence: TGTGCCACCCTCCGGGGGGGCGGGTACGAGCAGTACTTC.

This clonotype was counted only a few times. The rearrangement joins TRBV19 to TRBJ1-5; TRBD1 aligns across 8 bases. CDR3 length: 18 residues. Germline CDR1 and CDR2: LNHDA and SQIVND (reference sequence). Germline trimming cut 5 bases from V and 0 bases from J; bases unmatched to any gene: 12. CDR3 loop: CASSAPPGTGYSNQPQHF. CDR3 bases: TGTGCCAGTAGTGCACCGCCCGGGACAGGCTATAGCAATCAGCCCCAGCATTTT.

This clonotype was seen more than once but under ten times. DNA for the CDR3: TGTGCCAGCAGTTCCCGGGCGAGCAATCAGCCCCAGCATTTT. As protein: CASSSRASNQPQHF. This chain uses TRBV6-5 with TRBJ1-5; D gene ambiguous. CDR1 is MNHEY, CDR2 SVGAGI, per germline. Trimming pared 4 bases from V and 1 base from J, leaving 8 bases between. This CDR3 is 14 amino acids long.

The chain combines TRBV6-5 with TRBJ2-1; tentative D call: TRBD2 (7 bases). With 6 bases removed from V and 4 bases from J, the gap between germline ends came to 19 bases. This CDR3 spans 16 amino acids. The V gene's germline CDR1 is MNHEY and CDR2 SVGAGI. In DNA form, the CDR3 reads TGTGCCAGCAGCCCGTGGGGGGGGGCCCCGTACAATGAGCAGTTCTTC. Residues: CASSPWGGAPYNEQFF.

The chain uses TRBV21-1 and TRBJ2-1; the D call in the table, TRBD1, was not verified against the DNA. TRBV21-1 is annotated as a pseudogene. The CDR3 has 16 amino acids. CDR3 residues: CASSKARGHAYNKQFF. DNA of the CDR3: TGTGCAAGCAGCAAAGCTAGGGGGCACGCGTACAATAAGCAGTTCTTC.